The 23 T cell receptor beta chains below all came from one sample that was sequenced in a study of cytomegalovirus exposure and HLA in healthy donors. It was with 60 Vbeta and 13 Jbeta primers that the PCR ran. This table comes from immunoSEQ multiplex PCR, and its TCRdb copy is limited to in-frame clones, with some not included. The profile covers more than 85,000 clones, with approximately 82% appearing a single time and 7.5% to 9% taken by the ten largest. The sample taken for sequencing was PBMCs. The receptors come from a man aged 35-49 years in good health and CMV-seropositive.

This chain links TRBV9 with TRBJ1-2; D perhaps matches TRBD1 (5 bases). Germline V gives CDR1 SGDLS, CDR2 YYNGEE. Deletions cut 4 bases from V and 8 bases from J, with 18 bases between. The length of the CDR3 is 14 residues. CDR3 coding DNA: TGTGCCAGCAGCCCGAGCAGGGCCGGCTGGGGCTACACCTTC. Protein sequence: CASSPSRAGWGYTF.

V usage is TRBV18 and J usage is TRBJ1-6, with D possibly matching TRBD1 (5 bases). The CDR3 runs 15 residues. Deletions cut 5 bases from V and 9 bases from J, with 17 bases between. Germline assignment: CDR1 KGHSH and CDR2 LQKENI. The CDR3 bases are TGTGCCAGCTCATCAAACCAGGGCGGCGGTTCACCCCTCCACTTT. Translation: CASSSNQGGGSPLHF.

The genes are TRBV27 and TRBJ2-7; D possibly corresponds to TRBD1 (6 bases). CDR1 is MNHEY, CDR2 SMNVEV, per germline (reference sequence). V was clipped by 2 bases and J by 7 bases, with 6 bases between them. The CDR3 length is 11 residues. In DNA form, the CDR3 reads TGTGCCAGCAGTTTACAGGGGGAGCAGTACTTC. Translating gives CASSLQGEQYF.

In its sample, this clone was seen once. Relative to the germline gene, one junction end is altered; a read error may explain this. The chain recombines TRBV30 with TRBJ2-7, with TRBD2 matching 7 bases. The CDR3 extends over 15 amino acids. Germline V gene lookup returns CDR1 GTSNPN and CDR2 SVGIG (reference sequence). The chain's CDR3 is CAWSVEPGRAYERYF. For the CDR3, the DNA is TGTGCCTGGAGTGTAGAGCCGGGGAGGGCCTACGAGCGGTACTTC.

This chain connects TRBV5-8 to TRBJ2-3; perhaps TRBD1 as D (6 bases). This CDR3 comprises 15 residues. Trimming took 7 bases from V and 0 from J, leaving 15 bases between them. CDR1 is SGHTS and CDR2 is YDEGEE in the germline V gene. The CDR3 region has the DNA TGTGCCAGCCTCCGAAAAGGACAGAGCACAGATACGCAGTATTTT. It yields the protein CASLRKGQSTDTQYF.

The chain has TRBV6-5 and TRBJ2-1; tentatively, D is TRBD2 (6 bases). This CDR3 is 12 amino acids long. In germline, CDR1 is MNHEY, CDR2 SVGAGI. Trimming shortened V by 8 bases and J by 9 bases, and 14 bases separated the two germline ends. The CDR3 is CASREMGGEQFF. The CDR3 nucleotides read TGTGCCAGCCGTGAGATGGGAGGTGAGCAGTTCTTC.

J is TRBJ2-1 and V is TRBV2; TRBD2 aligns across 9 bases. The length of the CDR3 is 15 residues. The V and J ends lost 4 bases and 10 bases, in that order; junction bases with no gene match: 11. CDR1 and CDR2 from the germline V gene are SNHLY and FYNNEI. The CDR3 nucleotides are TGTGCCAGCAGTGGTTGGGCTAGCGGGAATGGCGAGCAGTTCTTC. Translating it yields CASSGWASGNGEQFF.

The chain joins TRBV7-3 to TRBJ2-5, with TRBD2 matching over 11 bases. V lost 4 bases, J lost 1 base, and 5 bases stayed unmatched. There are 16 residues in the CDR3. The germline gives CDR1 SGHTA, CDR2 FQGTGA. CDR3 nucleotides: TGTGCCAGCAGCTCAATAGCGGGGGGGGGCCAAGAGACCCAGTACTTC. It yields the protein CASSSIAGGGQETQYF.

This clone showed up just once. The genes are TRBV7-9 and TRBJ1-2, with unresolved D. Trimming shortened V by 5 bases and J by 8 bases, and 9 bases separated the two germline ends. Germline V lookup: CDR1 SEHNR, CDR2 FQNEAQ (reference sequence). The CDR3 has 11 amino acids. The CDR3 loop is CASSASQGYTF. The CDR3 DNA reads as TGTGCCAGCAGCGCGTCGCAAGGCTACACCTTC.

CDR3 sequence: CASSMRDRGNYGYTF. For the CDR3, the DNA is TGTGCCAGCAGCATGCGGGACAGGGGGAACTATGGCTACACCTTC. The genes are TRBV7-9 and TRBJ1-2; 11 bases line up with TRBD1. V lost 5 bases and J lost 2; bases outside the gene matches: 4. There are 15 residues in the CDR3. Germline CDR1 is SEHNR and CDR2 is FQNEAQ (reference sequence).

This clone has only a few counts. CDR3 protein: CASSYSGTGPTGELFF. CDR3 nucleotides: TGTGCCAGCAGCTATTCCGGGACAGGTCCCACCGGGGAGCTGTTTTTT. V gene TRBV7-9 combines with J gene TRBJ2-2; 8 bases are shared with TRBD1. CDR3 length equals 16 residues. Germline loops: CDR1 SEHNR, CDR2 FQNEAQ (reference sequence). J gave up 4 bases and V 4 bases, and 8 bases lay outside the gene matches.

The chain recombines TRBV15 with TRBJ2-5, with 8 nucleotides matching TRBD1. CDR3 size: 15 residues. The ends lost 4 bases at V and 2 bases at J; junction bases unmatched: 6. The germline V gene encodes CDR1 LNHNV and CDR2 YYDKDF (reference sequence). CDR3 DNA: TGTGCCACCAGCAACGGACAGGGAGGTCAAGAGACCCAGTACTTC. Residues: CATSNGQGGQETQYF.

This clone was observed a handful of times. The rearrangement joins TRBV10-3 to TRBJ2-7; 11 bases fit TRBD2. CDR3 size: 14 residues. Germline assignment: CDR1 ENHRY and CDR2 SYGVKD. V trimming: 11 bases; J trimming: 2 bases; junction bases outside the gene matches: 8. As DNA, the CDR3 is TGTGCCGTAACTAGCGGGGGATCTCCCTACGAGCAGTACTTC. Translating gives CAVTSGGSPYEQYF.

The CDR3 coding sequence is TGTGCCAGCACTACAGCCCGGTGGACTGAAGCTTTCTTT. Translated, it gives CASTTARWTEAFF. This rearrangement joins TRBV25-1 to TRBJ1-1; D is ambiguous. V shed 7 bases and J shed 5 bases, with 14 bases lying between them. The CDR3 runs 13 residues. CDR1 and CDR2 from the germline V gene are MGHDK and SYGVNS.

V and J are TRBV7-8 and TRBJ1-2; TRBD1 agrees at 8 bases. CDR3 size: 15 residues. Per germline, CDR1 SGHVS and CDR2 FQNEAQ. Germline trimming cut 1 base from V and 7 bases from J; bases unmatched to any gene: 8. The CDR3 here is CASSLGVQGASGYTF. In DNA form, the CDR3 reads TGTGCCAGCAGCTTAGGGGTGCAGGGGGCAAGTGGCTACACCTTC.

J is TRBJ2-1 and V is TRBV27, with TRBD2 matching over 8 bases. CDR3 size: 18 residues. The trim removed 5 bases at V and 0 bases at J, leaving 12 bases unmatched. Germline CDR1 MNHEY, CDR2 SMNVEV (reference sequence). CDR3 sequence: CASSPYSLSGGSYNEQFF. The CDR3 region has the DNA TGTGCCAGCAGTCCCTACTCCTTGAGCGGGGGCTCCTACAATGAGCAGTTCTTC.

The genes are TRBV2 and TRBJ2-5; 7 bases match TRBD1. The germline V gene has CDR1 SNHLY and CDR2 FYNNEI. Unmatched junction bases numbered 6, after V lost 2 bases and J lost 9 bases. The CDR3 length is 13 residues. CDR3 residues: CASSETAGGSQYF. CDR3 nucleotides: TGTGCCAGCAGTGAAACTGCAGGGGGATCCCAGTACTTC.

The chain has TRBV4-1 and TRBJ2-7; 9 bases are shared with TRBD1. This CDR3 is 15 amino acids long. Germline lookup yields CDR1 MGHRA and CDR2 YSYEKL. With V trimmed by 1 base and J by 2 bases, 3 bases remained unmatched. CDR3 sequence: CASSQAGQGTYEQYF. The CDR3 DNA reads TGCGCCAGCAGCCAAGCCGGACAGGGGACCTACGAGCAGTACTTC.

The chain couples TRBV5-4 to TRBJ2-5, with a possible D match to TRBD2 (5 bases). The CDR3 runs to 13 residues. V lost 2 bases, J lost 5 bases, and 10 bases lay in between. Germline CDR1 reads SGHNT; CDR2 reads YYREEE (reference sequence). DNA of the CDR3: TGTGCCAGCAGCTTCGGCGCGGGTGAGACCCAGTACTTC. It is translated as CASSFGAGETQYF. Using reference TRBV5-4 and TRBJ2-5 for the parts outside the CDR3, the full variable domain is ETGVTQSPTHLIKTRGQQVTLRCSSQSGHNTVSWYQQALGQGPQFIFQYYREEENGRGNFPPRFSGLQFPNYSSELNVNALELDDSALYLCASSFGAGETQYFGPGTRLLVL.

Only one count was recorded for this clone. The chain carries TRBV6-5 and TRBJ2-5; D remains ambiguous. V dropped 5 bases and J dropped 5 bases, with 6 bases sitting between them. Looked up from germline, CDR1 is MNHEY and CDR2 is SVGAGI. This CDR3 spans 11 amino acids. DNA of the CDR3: TGTGCCAGCAGTCAGTCGGAGACCCAGTACTTC. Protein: CASSQSETQYF.

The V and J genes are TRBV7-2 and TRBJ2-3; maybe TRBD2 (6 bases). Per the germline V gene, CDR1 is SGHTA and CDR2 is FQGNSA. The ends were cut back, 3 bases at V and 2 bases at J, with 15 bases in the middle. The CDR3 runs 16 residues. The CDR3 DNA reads TGTGCCAGCAGCTTGGATAGCGGAGGGATCACAGATACGCAGTATTTT. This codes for CASSLDSGGITDTQYF. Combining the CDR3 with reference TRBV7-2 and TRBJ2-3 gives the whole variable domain GAGVSQSPSNKVTEKGKDVELRCDPISGHTALYWYRQSLGQGLEFLIYFQGNSAPDKSGLPSDRFSAERTGGSVSTLTIQRTQQEDSAVYLCASSLDSGGITDTQYFGPGTRLTVL.

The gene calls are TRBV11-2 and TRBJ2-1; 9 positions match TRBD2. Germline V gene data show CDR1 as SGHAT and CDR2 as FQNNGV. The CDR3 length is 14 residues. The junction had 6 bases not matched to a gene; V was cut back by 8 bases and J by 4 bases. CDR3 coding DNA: TGTGCCAGCGGATTAGCGGGAGCTTACAATGAGCAGTTCTTC. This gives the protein CASGLAGAYNEQFF.

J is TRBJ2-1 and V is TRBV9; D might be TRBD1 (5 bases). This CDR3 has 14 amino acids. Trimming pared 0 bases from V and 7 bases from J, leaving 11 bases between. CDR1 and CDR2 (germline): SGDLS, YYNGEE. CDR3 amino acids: CASSVVGSGNEQFF. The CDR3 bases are TGTGCCAGCAGCGTAGTCGGGTCAGGGAATGAGCAGTTCTTC.